The 3 T cell receptor beta chains reported below all come from one sample, sequenced in a study of chemoradiotherapy in HPV16-positive cancers. Assay: immunoSEQ multiplex PCR; the TCRdb copy retains only in-frame clones and omits some. Of about 29,000 clones in the sample, around 90% were seen once. This material consisted of blood, taken from a patient who underwent chemoradiotherapy. The receptors were gathered from a human donor with HPV-associated anogenital cancer.

The chain combines TRBV6-5 with TRBJ1-1; D remains unclear. The germline V gene has CDR1 MNHEY and CDR2 SVGAGI. The CDR3 totals 10 residues. The germline V and J ends were trimmed by 10 bases and 11 bases, with 14 bases remaining between them. The CDR3 DNA reads TGTGCCACTGGCTATGGGCAGGCTTTCTTT. This translates into CATGYGQAFF.

CDR3 region: CASSSGGPNEKLFF. CDR3 DNA: TGCGCCAGCAGCTCAGGGGGCCCCAATGAAAAACTGTTTTTT. The J gene is TRBJ1-4, the V gene TRBV5-1; 8 nucleotides match TRBD1. The CDR3 has 14 residues. Trimming at V came to 3 bases and at J to 5 bases, leaving 3 bases not matched to a gene. Germline V gives CDR1 SGHRS, CDR2 YFSETQ.

The rearrangement links TRBV11-2 to TRBJ2-3, with 10 bases lining up with TRBD2. The CDR3 covers 17 residues. The V gene's germline CDR1 is SGHAT and CDR2 FQNNGV. With 5 bases clipped from V and 3 bases from J, the junction kept 11 bases outside the gene matches. This CDR3 reads CASSVLAGRGVTDTQYF. In DNA form, the CDR3 reads TGTGCCAGCAGCGTACTAGCGGGGAGGGGTGTGACAGATACGCAGTATTTT.